The next 6 T cell receptor beta chains were all read from a single sample in a study of blood T cell repertoires in COVID-19. Assay used: immunoSEQ multiplex PCR; TCRdb lists only in-frame clones, some missing. In the table there are fewer than 250,000 clones, about nine tenths of which are singletons. The sequenced sample was peripheral blood. The receptors here all came from a man aged 25 to 40 with COVID-19, enrolled during active disease.

This chain links TRBV30 with TRBJ1-2; D call uncertain. CDR1 is GTSNPN, CDR2 SVGIG, per germline (reference sequence). CDR3 size: 11 residues. V was pared by 8 bases and J by 8 bases, with 15 bases between. CDR3: CARREGPGYTF. The CDR3 region has the DNA TGTGCCCGCCGGGAGGGTCCGGGCTACACCTTC.

The chain is built from TRBV6-2 or TRBV6-3 and TRBJ1-6; TRBD1 matches 7 bases. The CDR3 loop spans 14 amino acids. The V and J ends lost 5 bases and 7 bases, in that order; junction bases with no gene match: 5. Germline V gives CDR1 MNHEY, CDR2 SVGEGT. The CDR3 spells CASSQGVGNSPLHF. CDR3 coding DNA: TGTGCCAGCAGTCAGGGGGTAGGGAATTCACCCCTCCACTTT.

The V and J genes are TRBV27 and TRBJ2-7; possible D gene TRBD2, 6 bases. This CDR3 comprises 16 residues. Per germline, CDR1 MNHEY and CDR2 SMNVEV (reference sequence). V lost 2 bases and J lost 2, with 16 bases in between. CDR3 in amino acids: CASSLKKRATTYEQYF. CDR3 DNA sequence: TGTGCCAGCAGTTTAAAAAAGCGGGCTACAACCTACGAGCAGTACTTC.

This clone was seen just once. This rearrangement joins TRBV19 to TRBJ2-2, with D possibly matching TRBD1 (5 bases). V was shortened by 3 bases and J by 4 bases, with 12 bases between the two germline ends. Germline V gives CDR1 LNHDA, CDR2 SQIVND (reference sequence). The CDR3 has 15 residues. The CDR3: CASSIRPGPTGELFF. The DNA of the CDR3 is TGTGCCAGTAGTATTCGCCCAGGGCCCACCGGGGAGCTGTTTTTT.

The chain is built from TRBV6-1 and TRBJ1-5; D call uncertain. The V end lost 2 bases, the J end lost 6 bases, and 11 bases lay between the germline ends. Germline lookup yields CDR1 MNHNS and CDR2 SASEGT. This CDR3 spans 14 amino acids. The CDR3 here is CASSENVGSQPQHF. The DNA for the CDR3 is TGTGCCAGCAGTGAAAATGTAGGGAGTCAGCCCCAGCATTTT.

The rearrangement uses TRBV5-5 and TRBJ1-1; a possible D gene is TRBD1 (6 bases). The CDR3 contains 14 residues. Germline assignment: CDR1 SGHKS and CDR2 YYEKEE (reference sequence). V was clipped by 10 bases and J by 3 bases, with 19 bases between them. The CDR3 nucleotides read TGTGCCGTGGGGCGGGGGCCGGGGGACACTGAAGCTTTCTTT. Its protein product is CAVGRGPGDTEAFF.